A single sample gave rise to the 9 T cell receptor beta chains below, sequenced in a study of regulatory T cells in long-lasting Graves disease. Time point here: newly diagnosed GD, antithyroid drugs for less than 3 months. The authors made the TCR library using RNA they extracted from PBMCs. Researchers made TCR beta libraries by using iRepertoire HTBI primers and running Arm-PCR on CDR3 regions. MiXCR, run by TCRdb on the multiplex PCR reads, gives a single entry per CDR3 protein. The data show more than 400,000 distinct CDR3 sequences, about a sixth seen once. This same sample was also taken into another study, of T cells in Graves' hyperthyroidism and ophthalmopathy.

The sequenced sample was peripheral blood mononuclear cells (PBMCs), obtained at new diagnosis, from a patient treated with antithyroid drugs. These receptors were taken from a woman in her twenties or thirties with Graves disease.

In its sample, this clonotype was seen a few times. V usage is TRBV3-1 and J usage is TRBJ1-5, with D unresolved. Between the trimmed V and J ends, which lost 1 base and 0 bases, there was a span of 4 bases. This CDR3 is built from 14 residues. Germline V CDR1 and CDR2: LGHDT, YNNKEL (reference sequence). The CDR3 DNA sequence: TGTGCCAGCAGCCAAGGGCTTAGCAATCAGCCCCAGCATTTT. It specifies CASSQGLSNQPQHF.

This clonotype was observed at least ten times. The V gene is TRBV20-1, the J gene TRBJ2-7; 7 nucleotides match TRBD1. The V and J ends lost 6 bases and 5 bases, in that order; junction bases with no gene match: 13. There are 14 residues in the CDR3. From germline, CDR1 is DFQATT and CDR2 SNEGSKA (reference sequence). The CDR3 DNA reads TGCAGTGCCCAGCCGGGACAGCTGATTAACGAGCAGTACTTC. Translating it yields CSAQPGQLINEQYF.

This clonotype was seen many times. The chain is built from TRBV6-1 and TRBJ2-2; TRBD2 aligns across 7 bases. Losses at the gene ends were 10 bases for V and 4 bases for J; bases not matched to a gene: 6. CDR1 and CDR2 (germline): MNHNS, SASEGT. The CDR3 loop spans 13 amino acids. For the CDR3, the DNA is TGTGCCACCAAGACGGGGGGCACCGGGGAGCTGTTTTTT. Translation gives CATKTGGTGELFF.

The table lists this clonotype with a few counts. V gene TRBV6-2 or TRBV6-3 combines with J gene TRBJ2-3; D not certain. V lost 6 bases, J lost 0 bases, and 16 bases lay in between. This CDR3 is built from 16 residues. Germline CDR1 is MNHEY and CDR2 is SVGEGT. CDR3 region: CASRNYGRTSTDTQYF. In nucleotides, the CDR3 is TGTGCCAGCAGGAACTACGGTCGAACGAGCACAGATACGCAGTATTTT.

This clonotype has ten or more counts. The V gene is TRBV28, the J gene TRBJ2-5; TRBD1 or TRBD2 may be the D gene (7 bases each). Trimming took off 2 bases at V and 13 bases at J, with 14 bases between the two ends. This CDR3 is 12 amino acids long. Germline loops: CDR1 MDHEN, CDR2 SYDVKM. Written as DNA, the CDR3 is TGTGCCAGCAGTTTAAGTCCCAGGGGGGGGTACTTC. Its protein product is CASSLSPRGGYF.

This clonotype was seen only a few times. For the CDR3, the DNA is TGCAGCGTTGGAAATACGCAGTATTTT. This gives the protein CSVGNTQYF. The chain joins TRBV29-1 to TRBJ2-3; D ambiguous. Germline assignment: CDR1 SQVTM and CDR2 ANQGSEA. The CDR3 is 9 amino acids. Trimming took 4 bases from V and 7 from J, leaving 3 bases between them.

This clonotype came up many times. CDR3 bases: TGTGCCAGCAGCTCCGTTTTCCCGGGACCCATGAGCTCCTACGAGCAGTACTTC. Translating it yields CASSSVFPGPMSSYEQYF. The V call is TRBV6-1, the J call TRBJ2-7, with D perhaps assigned TRBD1 or TRBD2 (5 bases each). The germline V gene encodes CDR1 MNHNS and CDR2 SASEGT. The CDR3 contains 18 residues. V dropped 6 bases and J dropped 0 bases, with 24 bases sitting between them.

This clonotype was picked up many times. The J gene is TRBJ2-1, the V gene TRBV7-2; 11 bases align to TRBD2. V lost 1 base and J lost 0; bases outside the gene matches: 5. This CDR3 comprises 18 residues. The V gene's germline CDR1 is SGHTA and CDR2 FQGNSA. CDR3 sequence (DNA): TGTGCCAGCAGCTTAGTGGGTACTAGCGGGAGCTCCTACAATGAGCAGTTCTTC. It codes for CASSLVGTSGSSYNEQFF. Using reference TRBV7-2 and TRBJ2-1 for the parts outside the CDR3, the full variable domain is GAGVSQSPSNKVTEKGKDVELRCDPISGHTALYWYRQSLGQGLEFLIYFQGNSAPDKSGLPSDRFSAERTGGSVSTLTIQRTQQEDSAVYLCASSLVGTSGSSYNEQFFGPGTRLTVL.

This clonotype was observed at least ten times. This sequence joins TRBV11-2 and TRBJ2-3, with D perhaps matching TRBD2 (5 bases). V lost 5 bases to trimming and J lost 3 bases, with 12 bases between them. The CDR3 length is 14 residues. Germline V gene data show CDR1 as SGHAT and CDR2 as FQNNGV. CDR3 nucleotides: TGTGCCAGCAGCCCGCAACTAGGGACAGATACGCAGTATTTT. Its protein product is CASSPQLGTDTQYF. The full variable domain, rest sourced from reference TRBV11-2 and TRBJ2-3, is EAGVAQSPRYKIIEKRQSVAFWCNPISGHATLYWYQQILGQGPKLLIQFQNNGVVDDSQLPKDRFSAERLKGVDSTLKIQPAKLEDSAVYLCASSPQLGTDTQYFGPGTRLTVL.